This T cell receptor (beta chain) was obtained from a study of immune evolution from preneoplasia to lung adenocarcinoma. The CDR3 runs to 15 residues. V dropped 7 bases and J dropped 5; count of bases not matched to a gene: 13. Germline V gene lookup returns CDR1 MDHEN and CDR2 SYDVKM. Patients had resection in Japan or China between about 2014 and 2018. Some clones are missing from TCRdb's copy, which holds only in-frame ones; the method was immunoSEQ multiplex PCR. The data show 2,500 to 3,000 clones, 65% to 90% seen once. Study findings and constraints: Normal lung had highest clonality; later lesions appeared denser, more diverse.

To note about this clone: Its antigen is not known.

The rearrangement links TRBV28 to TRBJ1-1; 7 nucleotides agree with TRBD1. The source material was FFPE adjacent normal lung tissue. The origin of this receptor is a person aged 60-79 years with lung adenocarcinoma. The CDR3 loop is CASTLRGGGTTEAFF. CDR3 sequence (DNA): TGTGCCAGCACTCTAAGGGGAGGGGGCACGACTGAAGCTTTCTTT.